A single sample is the source of the 21 T cell receptor beta chains below, sequenced in a study of technical replicates of blood from several donors. Clones were read by immunoSEQ multiplex PCR, and TCRdb kept only the in-frame ones, dropping some. The sample comprises just under 85,000 clones, more than 80% of which are singletons, and about 0.27% rests with the top ten. Sequenced input: T cells isolated from PBMCs. The receptors stem from a human donor in good health.

CDR3 loop: CASSQDRGLQPQHF. The CDR3 DNA reads TGTGCCAGCAGCCAGGACAGGGGGCTTCAGCCCCAGCATTTT. The J gene is TRBJ1-5, the V gene TRBV5-8, with TRBD1 matching 11 bases. V gave up 4 bases and J gave up 6 bases; unmatched junction bases: 3. This CDR3 spans 14 amino acids. Germline V gene data show CDR1 as SGHTS and CDR2 as YDEGEE.

J is TRBJ2-1 and V is TRBV15; TRBD2 might be the D (5 bases). The CDR3 sequence is 15 residues long. Trimming took 1 base from V and 12 from J, leaving 19 bases between them. Germline V gene sequence: CDR1 LNHNV, CDR2 YYDKDF (reference sequence). The CDR3 DNA is TGTGCCACCAGCAGAGGACTACTTCTTACGGTATGGCAGTTCTTC. Translation gives CATSRGLLLTVWQFF.

This clone occurred once. The rearrangement links TRBV6-5 to TRBJ1-2, with 7 bases that match TRBD1. J gave up 3 bases and V 6 bases, and 4 bases lay outside the gene matches. The length of the CDR3 is 13 residues. Germline values: CDR1 MNHEY, CDR2 SVGAGI. CDR3 loop: CASRSGTDYGYTF. As DNA, the CDR3 is TGTGCCAGCAGGTCCGGGACAGACTATGGCTACACCTTC.

V and J are TRBV6-5 and TRBJ2-7; D not certain. The germline gives CDR1 MNHEY, CDR2 SVGAGI. The CDR3 is made up of 12 amino acids. V was pared by 2 bases and J by 3 bases, with 5 bases between. CDR3 in amino acids: CASSYNNYEQYF. Written as DNA, the CDR3 is TGTGCCAGCAGTTACAACAACTACGAGCAGTACTTC.

The chain recombines TRBV28 with TRBJ2-7; 9 bases align to TRBD1. Germline CDR1 reads MDHEN; CDR2 reads SYDVKM. The J segment lost 6 bases and the V segment lost 8 bases, leaving 8 bases of the junction unmatched. The CDR3 runs 13 residues. The CDR3 DNA is TGTGCCAGCCGGGACAGGGTTCCTTTCGAGCAGTACTTC. Residues: CASRDRVPFEQYF.

The V gene is TRBV6-6, the J gene TRBJ2-7, with a weak D call TRBD1 (6 bases). This CDR3 spans 12 amino acids. The V and J ends lost 6 bases and 7 bases respectively, with 13 bases between them. Germline CDR1 reads MNHNY; CDR2 reads SVGAGI (reference sequence). The CDR3 spells CASRQGQKEQYF. CDR3 coding DNA: TGTGCCAGCAGACAAGGACAGAAGGAGCAGTACTTC.

This clone has only one observation. The chain combines TRBV6-4 with TRBJ2-1, with 8 bases that match TRBD1. This CDR3 is built from 15 residues. Germline assignment: CDR1 MRHNA and CDR2 SNTAGT. Trimming removed 0 bases from V and 9 bases from J; junction bases left unmatched: 7. CDR3 nucleotides: TGTGCCAGCAGTGACTCCTTAGGACAGGGAGTTGAGCAGTTCTTC. Its translation: CASSDSLGQGVEQFF.

The genes are TRBV12-5 and TRBJ2-1; 12 positions match TRBD2. The V gene's germline CDR1 is LGHNT and CDR2 FRNRAP. CDR3 length equals 18 residues. V shed 0 bases and J 8 bases; nucleotides not matched to a gene: 11. Written as DNA, the CDR3 is TGTGCTAGTGGTTTGGTACAGGTTGGGCCTAGCGGGAGGGATGAGCAGTTCTTC. Translation gives CASGLVQVGPSGRDEQFF.

The chain uses TRBV7-2 and TRBJ1-5, with D possibly TRBD1 on 5 matching bases. In germline, CDR1 is SGHTA, CDR2 FQGNSA. Trimming shortened V by 7 bases and J by 5 bases, and 12 bases separated the two germline ends. This CDR3 is 13 amino acids long. The CDR3 DNA follows: TGTGCCAGCACTGCAGGGTTGGATCAGCCCCAGCATTTT. Its translation is CASTAGLDQPQHF. Looking up the rest from reference TRBV7-2 and TRBJ1-5 gives the full variable domain: GAGVSQSPSNKVTEKGKDVELRCDPISGHTALYWYRQSLGQGLEFLIYFQGNSAPDKSGLPSDRFSAERTGGSVSTLTIQRTQQEDSAVYLCASTAGLDQPQHFGDGTRLSIL.

This chain connects TRBV5-1 to TRBJ2-1; 8 positions match TRBD2. The CDR3 is made up of 15 amino acids. The trim removed 0 bases at V and 8 bases at J, leaving 7 bases unmatched. Per germline, CDR1 SGHRS and CDR2 YFSETQ. The CDR3 bases are TGCGCCAGCAGCTTGGACGGGAGGGCCGGAGATGAGCAGTTCTTC. Encoded protein: CASSLDGRAGDEQFF. The whole variable domain, remainder taken from reference TRBV5-1 and TRBJ2-1, is KAGVTQTPRYLIKTRGQQVTLSCSPISGHRSVSWYQQTPGQGLQFLFEYFSETQRNKGNFPGRFSGRQFSNSRSEMNVSTLELGDSALYLCASSLDGRAGDEQFFGPGTRLTVL.

The chain combines TRBV7-9 with TRBJ2-5, with D possibly being TRBD1 (6 bases). V dropped 2 bases and J dropped 1 base, with 11 bases sitting between them. The CDR3 totals 15 residues. Looked up from germline, CDR1 is SEHNR and CDR2 is FQNEAQ (reference sequence). CDR3 bases: TGTGCCAGCAGCTTACTAGGGGGTCCCCAAGAGACCCAGTACTTC. It specifies CASSLLGGPQETQYF.

This chain joins TRBV18 and TRBJ1-1; a possible D gene is TRBD1 (5 bases). Looked up from germline, CDR1 is KGHSH and CDR2 is LQKENI. This CDR3 has 15 amino acids. The V and J ends lost 1 base and 10 bases respectively, with 19 bases between them. CDR3 in amino acids: CASSPQSPGREGAFF. The CDR3 coding sequence is TGTGCCAGCTCACCACAATCCCCGGGCAGGGAGGGAGCTTTCTTT.

The J gene is TRBJ1-4, the V gene TRBV5-1; D may be TRBD1 (5 bases). This CDR3 comprises 16 residues. Germline CDR1 SGHRS, CDR2 YFSETQ. Trimming removed 4 bases at V and 7 bases at J, with 20 bases between. CDR3 DNA: TGCGCCAGCAGCATGCAACGACGAGGTGACAGTGAAAAACTGTTTTTT. It yields the protein CASSMQRRGDSEKLFF.

In nucleotides, the CDR3 is TGTGCCAGCAGTCTGTTCTACGAGCAGTACTTC. As protein: CASSLFYEQYF. V is TRBV28 and J is TRBJ2-7; no firm D call. The CDR3 is 11 residues long. CDR1 and CDR2 from the germline V gene are MDHEN and SYDVKM. V shed 5 bases and J shed 3 bases, with 5 bases lying between them.

Notes on this clone: This sample includes further DNA sequences coding for the same CDR3. This chain uses TRBV5-1 with TRBJ2-1; 9 bases line up with TRBD2. The germline CDR1 and CDR2 sequences are SGHRS and YFSETQ. This CDR3 spans 12 amino acids. V was clipped by 8 bases and J by 5 bases; unmatched bases: 2. The chain's CDR3 is CASSSGDNEQFF. The CDR3 DNA reads TGCGCCAGTTCTAGCGGGGACAATGAGCAGTTCTTC. The full variable domain, completed using reference TRBV5-1 and TRBJ2-1, is KAGVTQTPRYLIKTRGQQVTLSCSPISGHRSVSWYQQTPGQGLQFLFEYFSETQRNKGNFPGRFSGRQFSNSRSEMNVSTLELGDSALYLCASSSGDNEQFFGPGTRLTVL.

V gene TRBV10-3 combines with J gene TRBJ1-2, with D tentatively TRBD1 (5 bases). The V gene lost 3 bases and the J gene lost 5 bases, with 16 bases spanning the gap. Per the germline V gene, CDR1 is ENHRY and CDR2 is SYGVKD. The CDR3 has 15 amino acids. This CDR3 is CAISEDTGGLYGYTF. As DNA, the CDR3 is TGTGCCATCAGTGAAGACACGGGGGGGTTATATGGCTACACCTTC.

This clone was detected only once. This rearrangement joins TRBV19 to TRBJ2-3, with 10 bases aligning to TRBD2. CDR3 length equals 16 residues. V lost 5 bases and J lost 2; bases outside the gene matches: 7. Per germline, CDR1 LNHDA and CDR2 SQIVND (reference sequence). CDR3 in DNA: TGTGCCAGTAGTCCACAAACTAGCGGGGCCACAGATACGCAGTATTTT. Its translation is CASSPQTSGATDTQYF.

This clone appeared a single time. CDR3 region: CASGLARTGESTNEKLFF. Written as DNA, the CDR3 is TGTGCTAGTGGTTTGGCCAGGACAGGGGAGTCAACTAATGAAAAACTGTTTTTT. The chain recombines TRBV12-5 with TRBJ1-4; 9 positions agree with TRBD1. CDR3 length: 18 amino acids. CDR1 is LGHNT and CDR2 is FRNRAP in the germline V gene. The V and J ends lost 1 base and 0 bases, in that order; junction bases with no gene match: 6.

The chain joins TRBV5-1 to TRBJ2-7; 9 bases fit TRBD2. CDR3 length: 14 amino acids. J lost 5 bases, V lost 4 bases, and 7 bases had no gene match. In germline, CDR1 is SGHRS, CDR2 YFSETQ. This CDR3 reads CASSRGLATNEQYF. The DNA of the CDR3 is TGCGCCAGCAGCAGAGGACTAGCGACCAACGAGCAGTACTTC.

The gene calls are TRBV28 and TRBJ1-2; tentative D call: TRBD1 (6 bases). Germline V gene lookup returns CDR1 MDHEN and CDR2 SYDVKM. CDR3 length: 15 residues. V gave up 6 bases and J gave up 3 bases, with 17 bases separating them. For the CDR3, the DNA is TGTGCCAGCAGCCAGTACAGGGTGAGAGACTATGGCTACACCTTC. This encodes CASSQYRVRDYGYTF.

This chain links TRBV25-1 with TRBJ1-2, with D hard to call. The CDR3 length is 13 residues. Germline CDR1 and CDR2: MGHDK and SYGVNS. Trimming took off 4 bases at V and 0 bases at J, with 6 bases between the two ends. CDR3 in amino acids: CASSASTNYGYTF. Here the CDR3 DNA reads TGTGCCAGCAGTGCTTCTACTAACTATGGCTACACCTTC.